This T cell receptor beta chain stems from a study of blood T cell repertoires in COVID-19. Looking at the study overall: Sites across the United States, Italy and Spain contributed samples from acute and convalescent COVID-19.

Profiled with immunoSEQ multiplex PCR; TCRdb holds only in-frame clones, not every one. The data contain some 66,000 clones, more than 75% of them seen just once; the ten biggest clones take up over 0.95%. Between the trimmed V and J ends, which lost 6 bases and 7 bases, there was a span of 12 bases. The CDR3 extends over 12 amino acids. The V gene is TRBV23-1, the J gene TRBJ1-1, with D possibly matching TRBD1 (5 bases). TRBV23-1 counts as an open reading frame of uncertain function. Sample: peripheral blood. The clonotype originates from a woman aged 55-70 years with acute or convalescent COVID-19. CDR3 sequence: CASSPRQNEAFF. The CDR3 DNA reads as TGCGCCAGCAGCCCACGACAGAATGAAGCTTTCTTT.